This TCR beta chain came from a study of blood T cells in healthy people across ages. CDR1 SNHLY and CDR2 FYNNEI come from the germline V gene. The CDR3 is 15 amino acids. Using a J-beta primer mix together with a sample-barcoded 5' primer, a second PCR was run for about 6 to 12 cycles. In TCRdb, the 5' RACE reads were re-called with MiXCR into one record per CDR3 protein. The top ten clones hold around 9.2% of a sample with roughly 700,000 distinct CDR3 sequences, 20% to 30% of them seen once. The same sample was also used in a study of T cells of mothers and their children.

The material sequenced was blood. The sequence came from a boy younger than 18 in good health. The chain joins TRBV2 to TRBJ2-5; D assignment may be TRBD1 or TRBD2 (5 bases each). The end of the DNA aligns better with TRBJ2-1, so the J call may be wrong. CDR3 sequence reads: CASSAYRPPRVEQFF. The CDR3, as DNA: TGTGCCAGCAGTGCGTACAGGCCTCCGAGGGTTGAGCAGTTCTTC.